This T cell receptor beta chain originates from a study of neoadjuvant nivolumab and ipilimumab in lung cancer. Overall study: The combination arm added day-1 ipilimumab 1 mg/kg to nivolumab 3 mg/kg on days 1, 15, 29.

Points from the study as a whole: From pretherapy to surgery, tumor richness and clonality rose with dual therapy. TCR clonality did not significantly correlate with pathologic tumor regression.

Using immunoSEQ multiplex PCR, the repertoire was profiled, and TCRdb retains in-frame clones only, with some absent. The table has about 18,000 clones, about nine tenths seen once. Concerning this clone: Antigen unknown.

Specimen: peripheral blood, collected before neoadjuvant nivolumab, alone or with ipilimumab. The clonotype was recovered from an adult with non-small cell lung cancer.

CDR3 region: CASSPQNSNQPQHF. In nucleotides, the CDR3 is TGTGCCAGCAGCCCACAAAATAGCAATCAGCCCCAGCATTTT. The chain couples TRBV7-9 to TRBJ1-5; D unclear. This CDR3 is built from 14 residues. V was shortened by 5 bases and J by 0 bases, with 8 bases between the two germline ends. Looked up from germline, CDR1 is SEHNR and CDR2 is FQNEAQ (reference sequence).